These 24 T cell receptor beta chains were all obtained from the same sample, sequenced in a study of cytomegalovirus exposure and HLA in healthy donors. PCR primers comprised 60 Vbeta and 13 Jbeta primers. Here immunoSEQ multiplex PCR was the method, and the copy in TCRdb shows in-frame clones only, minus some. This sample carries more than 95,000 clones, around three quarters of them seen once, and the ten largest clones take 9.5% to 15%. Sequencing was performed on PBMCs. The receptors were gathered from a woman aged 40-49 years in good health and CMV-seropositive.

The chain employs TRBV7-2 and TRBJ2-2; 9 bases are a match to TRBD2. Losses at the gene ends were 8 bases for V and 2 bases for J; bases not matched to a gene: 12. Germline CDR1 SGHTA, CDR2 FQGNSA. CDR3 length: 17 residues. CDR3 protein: CASLSGLAGVNTGELFF. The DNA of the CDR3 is TGTGCCAGCTTATCGGGACTAGCAGGCGTTAACACCGGGGAGCTGTTTTTT.

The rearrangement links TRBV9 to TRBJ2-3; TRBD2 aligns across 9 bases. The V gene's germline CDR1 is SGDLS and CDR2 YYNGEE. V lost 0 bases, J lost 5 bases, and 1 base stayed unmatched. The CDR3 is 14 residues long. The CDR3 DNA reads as TGTGCCAGCAGCGTAGGACTAGCGGTAGATACGCAGTATTTT. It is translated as CASSVGLAVDTQYF.

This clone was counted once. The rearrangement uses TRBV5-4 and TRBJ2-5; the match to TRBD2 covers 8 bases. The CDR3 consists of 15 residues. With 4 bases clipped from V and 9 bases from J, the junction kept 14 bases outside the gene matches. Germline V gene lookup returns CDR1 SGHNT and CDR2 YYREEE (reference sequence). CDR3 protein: CASSAAGTRGTSQYF. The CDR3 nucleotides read TGTGCCAGCAGCGCGGCCGGGACTAGAGGGACGTCCCAGTACTTC.

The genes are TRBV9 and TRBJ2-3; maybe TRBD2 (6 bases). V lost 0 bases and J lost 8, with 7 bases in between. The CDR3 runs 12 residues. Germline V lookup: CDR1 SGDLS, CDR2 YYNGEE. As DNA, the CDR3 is TGTGCCAGCAGCGTAGAGGAGGGTACGCAGTATTTT. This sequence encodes CASSVEEGTQYF. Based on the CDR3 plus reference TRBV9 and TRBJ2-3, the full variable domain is DSGVTQTPKHLITATGQRVTLRCSPRSGDLSVYWYQQSLDQGLQFLIQYYNGEERAKGNILERFSAQQFPDLHSELNLSSLELGDSALYFCASSVEEGTQYFGPGTRLTVL.

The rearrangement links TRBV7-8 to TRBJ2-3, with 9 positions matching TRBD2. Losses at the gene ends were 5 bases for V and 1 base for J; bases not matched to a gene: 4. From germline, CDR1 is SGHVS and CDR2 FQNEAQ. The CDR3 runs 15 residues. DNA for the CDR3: TGTGCCAGCAGCACCTGGACTAGCGGCACAGATACGCAGTATTTT. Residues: CASSTWTSGTDTQYF.

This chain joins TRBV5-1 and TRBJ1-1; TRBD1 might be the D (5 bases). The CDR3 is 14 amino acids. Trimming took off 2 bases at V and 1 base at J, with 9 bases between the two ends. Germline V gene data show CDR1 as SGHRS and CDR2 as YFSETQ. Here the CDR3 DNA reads TGCGCCAGCAGCTTCGACGGGGGGAACACTGAAGCTTTCTTT. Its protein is CASSFDGGNTEAFF.

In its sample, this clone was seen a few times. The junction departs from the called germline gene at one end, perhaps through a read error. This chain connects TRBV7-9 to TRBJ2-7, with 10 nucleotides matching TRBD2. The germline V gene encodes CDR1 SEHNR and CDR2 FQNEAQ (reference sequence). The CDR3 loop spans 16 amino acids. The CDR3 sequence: CSSSLARAGGPGEQYF. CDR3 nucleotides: TGTTCCAGCAGCTTAGCTCGAGCGGGAGGGCCCGGCGAGCAGTACTTC.

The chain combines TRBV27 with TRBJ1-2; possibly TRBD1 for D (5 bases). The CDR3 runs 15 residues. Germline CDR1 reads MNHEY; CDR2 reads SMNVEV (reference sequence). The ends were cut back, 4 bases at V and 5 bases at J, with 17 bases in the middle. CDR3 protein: CASSWSQGVGYGYTF. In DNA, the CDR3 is TGTGCCAGCAGTTGGTCCCAAGGGGTCGGGTATGGCTACACCTTC.

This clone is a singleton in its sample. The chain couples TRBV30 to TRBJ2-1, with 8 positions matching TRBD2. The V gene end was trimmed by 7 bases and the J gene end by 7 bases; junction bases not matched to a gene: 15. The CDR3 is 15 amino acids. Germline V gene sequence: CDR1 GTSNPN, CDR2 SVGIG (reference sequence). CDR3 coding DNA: TGTGCCTCAACTTCGACTAGCGCGGTAGTAAATGAGCAGTTCTTC. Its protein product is CASTSTSAVVNEQFF.

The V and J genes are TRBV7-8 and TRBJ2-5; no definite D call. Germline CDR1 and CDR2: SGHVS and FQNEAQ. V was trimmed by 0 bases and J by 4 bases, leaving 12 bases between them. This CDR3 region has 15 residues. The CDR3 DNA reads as TGTGCCAGCAGCTTAGCGCGAGACTGGAGAGAGACCCAGTACTTC. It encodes CASSLARDWRETQYF. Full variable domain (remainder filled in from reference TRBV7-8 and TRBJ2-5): GAGVSQSPRYKVAKRGQDVALRCDPISGHVSLFWYQQALGQGPEFLTYFQNEAQLDKSGLPSDRFFAERPEGSVSTLKIQRTQQEDSAVYLCASSLARDWRETQYFGPGTRLLVL.

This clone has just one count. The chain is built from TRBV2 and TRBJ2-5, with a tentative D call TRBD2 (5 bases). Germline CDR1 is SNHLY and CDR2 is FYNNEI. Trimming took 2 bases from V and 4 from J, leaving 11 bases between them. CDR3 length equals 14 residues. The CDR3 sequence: CASSENPGSETQYF. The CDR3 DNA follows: TGTGCCAGCAGTGAAAACCCGGGGTCAGAGACCCAGTACTTC.

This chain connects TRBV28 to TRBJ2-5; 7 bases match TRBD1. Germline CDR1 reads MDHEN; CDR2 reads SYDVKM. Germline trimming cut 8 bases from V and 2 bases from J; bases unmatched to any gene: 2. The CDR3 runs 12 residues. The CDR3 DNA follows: TGTGCCAGCTTGGGACAGCAAGAGACCCAGTACTTC. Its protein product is CASLGQQETQYF.

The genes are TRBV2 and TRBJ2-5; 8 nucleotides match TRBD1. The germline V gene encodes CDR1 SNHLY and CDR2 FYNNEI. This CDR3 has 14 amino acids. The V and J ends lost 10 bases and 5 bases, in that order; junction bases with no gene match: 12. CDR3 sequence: CATSPAGGWETQYF. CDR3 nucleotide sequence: TGTGCCACCTCTCCCGCAGGGGGCTGGGAGACCCAGTACTTC.

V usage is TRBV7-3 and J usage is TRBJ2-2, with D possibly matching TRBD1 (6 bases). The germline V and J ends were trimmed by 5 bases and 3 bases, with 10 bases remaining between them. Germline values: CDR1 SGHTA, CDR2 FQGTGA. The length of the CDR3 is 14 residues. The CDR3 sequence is CASSPGDYTGELFF. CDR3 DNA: TGTGCCAGCAGCCCAGGGGATTACACCGGGGAGCTGTTTTTT.

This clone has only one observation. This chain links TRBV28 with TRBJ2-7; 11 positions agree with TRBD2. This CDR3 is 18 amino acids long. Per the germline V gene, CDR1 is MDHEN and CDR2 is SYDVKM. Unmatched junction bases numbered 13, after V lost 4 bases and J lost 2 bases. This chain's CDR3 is CASSSPFPTSGMPYEQYF. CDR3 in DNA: TGTGCCAGCAGTTCTCCATTCCCGACTAGCGGGATGCCCTACGAGCAGTACTTC.

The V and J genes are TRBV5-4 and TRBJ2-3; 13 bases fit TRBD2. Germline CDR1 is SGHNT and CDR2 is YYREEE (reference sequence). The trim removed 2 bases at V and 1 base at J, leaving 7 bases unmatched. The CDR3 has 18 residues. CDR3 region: CASSLKLAGGPGTDTQYF. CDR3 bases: TGTGCCAGCAGCTTAAAACTAGCGGGAGGGCCGGGCACAGATACGCAGTATTTT.

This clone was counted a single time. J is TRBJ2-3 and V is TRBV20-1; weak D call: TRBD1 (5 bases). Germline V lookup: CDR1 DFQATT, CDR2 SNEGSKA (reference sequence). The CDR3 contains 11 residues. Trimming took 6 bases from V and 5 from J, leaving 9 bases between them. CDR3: CSAAQGDTQYF. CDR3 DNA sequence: TGCAGTGCGGCGCAGGGAGATACGCAGTATTTT.

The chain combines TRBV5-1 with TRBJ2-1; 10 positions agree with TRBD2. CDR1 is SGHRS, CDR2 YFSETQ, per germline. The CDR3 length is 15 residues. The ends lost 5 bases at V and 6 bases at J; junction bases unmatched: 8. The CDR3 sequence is CASRPLAGESNEQFF. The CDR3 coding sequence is TGCGCCAGCAGACCTCTAGCGGGAGAAAGCAATGAGCAGTTCTTC.

In DNA, the CDR3 is TGCAGCGTTGAAAAACTAGCGGGGGGCAATGAGCAGTTCTTC. Residues: CSVEKLAGGNEQFF. The chain uses TRBV29-1 and TRBJ2-1; 12 bases line up with TRBD2. This CDR3 has 14 residues. V gave up 2 bases and J gave up 6 bases; unmatched junction bases: 2. Germline CDR1 is SQVTM and CDR2 is ANQGSEA.

This CDR3 reads CASSKFRARGEQYF. The DNA for the CDR3 is TGTGCCAGCAGCAAATTCCGGGCCCGGGGGGAGCAGTACTTC. The V gene is TRBV9, the J gene TRBJ2-7; D possibly corresponds to TRBD2 (6 bases). Germline-derived CDR1 and CDR2 are SGDLS and YYNGEE. The CDR3 totals 14 residues. Trimming took 4 bases from V and 7 from J, leaving 18 bases between them.

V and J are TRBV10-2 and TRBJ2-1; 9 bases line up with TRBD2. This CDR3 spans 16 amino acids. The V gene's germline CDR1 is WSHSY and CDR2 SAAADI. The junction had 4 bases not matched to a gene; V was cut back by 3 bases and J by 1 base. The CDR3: CASSDRAGGSYNEQFF. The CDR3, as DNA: TGCGCCAGCAGTGATAGAGCGGGAGGATCCTACAATGAGCAGTTCTTC.

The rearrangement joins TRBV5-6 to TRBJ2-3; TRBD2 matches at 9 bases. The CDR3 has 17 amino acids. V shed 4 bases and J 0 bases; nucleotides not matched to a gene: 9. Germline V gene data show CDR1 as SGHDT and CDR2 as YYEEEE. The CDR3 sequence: CASSDLASGVSTDTQYF. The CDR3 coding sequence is TGTGCCAGCAGCGACCTGGCTAGCGGGGTCAGCACAGATACGCAGTATTTT.

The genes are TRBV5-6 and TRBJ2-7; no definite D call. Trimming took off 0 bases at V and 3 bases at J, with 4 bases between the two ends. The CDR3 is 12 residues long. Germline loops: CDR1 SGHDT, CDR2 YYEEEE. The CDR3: CASSLDNYEQYF. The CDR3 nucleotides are TGTGCCAGCAGCTTGGACAACTACGAGCAGTACTTC.

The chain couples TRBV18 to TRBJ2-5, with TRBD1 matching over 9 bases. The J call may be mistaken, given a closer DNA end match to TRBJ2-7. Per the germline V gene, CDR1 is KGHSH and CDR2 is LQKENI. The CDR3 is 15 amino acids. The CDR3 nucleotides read TGTGCCAGCTCACGTCTGGGGACAGGGATCGACGAGCAGTACTTC. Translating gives CASSRLGTGIDEQYF.